These 31 T cell receptor beta chains were all obtained from the same sample, sequenced in a study of T cell responses to AZD1222 COVID-19 vaccine. Sequencing was performed with immunoSEQ multiplex PCR; in TCRdb, only in-frame clones are kept and a portion is missing. The table shows more than 140,000 clones, with about 89% occurring only once. Sequences were derived from peripheral blood, sampled on day 0 of AZD1222 vaccination. Source of these receptors: an adult in good health.

The V gene is TRBV6-4, the J gene TRBJ1-5, with a weak D call TRBD1 (5 bases). This CDR3 contains 14 residues. Germline lookup yields CDR1 MRHNA and CDR2 SNTAGT. V was clipped by 8 bases and J by 1 base, with 12 bases between them. The CDR3 nucleotides read TGTGCCAGCCCGGTGGGGGTAAGCAATCAGCCCCAGCATTTT. This translates into CASPVGVSNQPQHF.

This chain joins TRBV7-2 and TRBJ1-1; D is unclear. Germline values: CDR1 SGHTA, CDR2 FQGNSA. Trimming took 0 bases from V and 4 from J, leaving 12 bases between them. CDR3 length equals 15 residues. The CDR3 reads CASSLARAGSTEAFF. The CDR3 DNA sequence: TGTGCCAGCAGCTTAGCGCGGGCCGGAAGCACTGAAGCTTTCTTT. Complete variable domain (other parts from reference TRBV7-2 and TRBJ1-1): GAGVSQSPSNKVTEKGKDVELRCDPISGHTALYWYRQSLGQGLEFLIYFQGNSAPDKSGLPSDRFSAERTGGSVSTLTIQRTQQEDSAVYLCASSLARAGSTEAFFGQGTRLTVV.

This clone was detected a few times. Additional DNA sequences in this sample encode the identical CDR3. The rearrangement uses TRBV4-1 and TRBJ2-2; 7 nucleotides align to TRBD1. Trimming cost V 0 bases and J 7 bases; bases outside gene matches: 2. Germline loops: CDR1 MGHRA, CDR2 YSYEKL. The length of the CDR3 is 14 residues. The CDR3 here is CASSQDRGIGELFF. Here the CDR3 DNA reads TGCGCCAGCAGCCAAGACAGGGGGATCGGGGAGCTGTTTTTT.

This clone was observed once. The chain uses TRBV6-5 and TRBJ2-7; the match to TRBD1 covers 7 bases. The CDR3 extends over 14 amino acids. V gave up 5 bases and J gave up 2 bases; unmatched junction bases: 6. The germline gives CDR1 MNHEY, CDR2 SVGAGI. CDR3 region: CASSIRTGPYEQYF. For the CDR3, the DNA is TGTGCCAGCAGTATCAGGACAGGACCCTACGAGCAGTACTTC.

V is TRBV14 and J is TRBJ2-7, with 12 bases that match TRBD1. The CDR3 length is 15 residues. The germline V gene encodes CDR1 SGHDN and CDR2 FVKESK. J gave up 3 bases and V 4 bases, and 4 bases lay outside the gene matches. In DNA, the CDR3 is TGTGCCAGCAGCCTAGGGACAGGGGGCGGCTACGAGCAGTACTTC. This sequence encodes CASSLGTGGGYEQYF.

The chain has TRBV4-3 and TRBJ1-2; unclear D gene. This CDR3 region has 16 residues. The germline V gene has CDR1 LGHNA and CDR2 YSLEER. Trimming took 0 bases from V and 0 from J, leaving 11 bases between them. CDR3 region: CASSQEPQVANYGYTF. In DNA form, the CDR3 reads TGCGCCAGCAGCCAAGAACCCCAGGTAGCTAACTATGGCTACACCTTC.

A single count supports this clone. J is TRBJ2-7 and V is TRBV4-3; D ambiguous. Trimming pared 0 bases from V and 3 bases from J, leaving 9 bases between. In germline, CDR1 is LGHNA, CDR2 YSLEER. The CDR3 has 14 amino acids. The CDR3, as DNA: TGCGCCAGCAGCCAAGATCTGACGGTCTACGAGCAGTACTTC. This encodes CASSQDLTVYEQYF.

The chain uses TRBV5-1 and TRBJ1-2; TRBD1 might be the D (5 bases). V dropped 5 bases and J dropped 8 bases, with 19 bases sitting between them. The CDR3 loop spans 14 amino acids. Germline-derived CDR1 and CDR2 are SGHRS and YFSETQ. This CDR3 is CASRYTGAGRGYTF. The DNA for the CDR3 is TGCGCCAGCAGATATACCGGGGCCGGGAGAGGCTACACCTTC.

This sequence joins TRBV28 and TRBJ2-7; no clear D gene. The CDR3 spans 14 residues. Trimming removed 10 bases from V and 2 bases from J, with 18 bases in between. Germline V gene lookup returns CDR1 MDHEN and CDR2 SYDVKM. CDR3 sequence reads: CATSWGLGTYEQYF. The CDR3 nucleotides read TGTGCCACCTCCTGGGGTTTGGGGACCTACGAGCAGTACTTC. Together with reference TRBV28 and TRBJ2-7, the CDR3 gives the full variable domain: DVKVTQSSRYLVKRTGEKVFLECVQDMDHENMFWYRQDPGLGLRLIYFSYDVKMKEKGDIPEGYSVSREKKERFSLILESASTNQTSMYLCATSWGLGTYEQYFGPGTRLTVT.

The J gene is TRBJ2-5, the V gene TRBV7-9, with 11 bases aligning to TRBD1. CDR1 is SEHNR, CDR2 FQNEAQ, per germline (reference sequence). The CDR3 is 16 amino acids. With V trimmed by 5 bases and J by 10 bases, 15 bases remained unmatched. Written as DNA, the CDR3 is TGTGCCAGCAGCCCCGGGGACAGGGGGTCTATGGGTGACCAGTACTTC. Encoded protein: CASSPGDRGSMGDQYF. The entire variable domain, with the rest obtained from reference TRBV7-9 and TRBJ2-5, is as follows: DTGVSQNPRHKITKRGQNVTFRCDPISEHNRLYWYRQTLGQGPEFLTYFQNEAQLEKSRLLSDRFSAERPKGSFSTLEIQRTEQGDSAMYLCASSPGDRGSMGDQYFGPGTRLLVL.

The V gene is TRBV7-9, the J gene TRBJ1-4; tentatively, D is TRBD1 (6 bases). The germline V and J ends were trimmed by 4 bases and 0 bases, with 15 bases remaining between them. CDR3 length equals 17 residues. Germline values: CDR1 SEHNR, CDR2 FQNEAQ (reference sequence). As DNA, the CDR3 is TGTGCCAGCAGCTCAACAGGGAGTGGAGCAACTAATGAAAAACTGTTTTTT. The encoded protein is CASSSTGSGATNEKLFF.

This chain uses TRBV7-2 with TRBJ2-2; 8 positions agree with TRBD1. V was clipped by 6 bases and J by 7 bases; unmatched bases: 7. This CDR3 has 14 residues. Germline V gives CDR1 SGHTA, CDR2 FQGNSA. CDR3 residues: CASSQQGAGGELFF. The CDR3 nucleotides are TGTGCCAGCAGTCAGCAGGGGGCTGGCGGGGAGCTGTTTTTT.

This chain uses TRBV19 with TRBJ1-2; D may be TRBD1 (6 bases). The CDR3 runs 13 residues. V lost 7 bases to trimming and J lost 3 bases, with 12 bases between them. In germline, CDR1 is LNHDA, CDR2 SQIVND (reference sequence). CDR3 bases: TGTGCCAGTAAGATAGGGGGAGACTATGGCTACACCTTC. It specifies CASKIGGDYGYTF.

Here the CDR3 reads CASSRLRGGGNEQFF. DNA for the CDR3: TGTGCCAGCAGCCGACTGCGGGGGGGCGGGAATGAGCAGTTCTTC. V and J are TRBV9 and TRBJ2-1; TRBD2 agrees at 9 bases. With V trimmed by 4 bases and J by 7 bases, 9 bases remained unmatched. The CDR3 spans 15 residues. Per germline, CDR1 SGDLS and CDR2 YYNGEE.

J is TRBJ2-3 and V is TRBV7-9, with a tentative D call TRBD1 (5 bases). CDR3 length equals 16 residues. Germline values: CDR1 SEHNR, CDR2 FQNEAQ (reference sequence). V shed 5 bases and J shed 1 base, with 16 bases lying between them. CDR3 DNA sequence: TGTGCCAGCAGCCTGCTCGGTACAGGAGGCACAGATACGCAGTATTTT. Translation: CASSLLGTGGTDTQYF. Full variable domain (outside the CDR3, taken from reference TRBV7-9 and TRBJ2-3): DTGVSQNPRHKITKRGQNVTFRCDPISEHNRLYWYRQTLGQGPEFLTYFQNEAQLEKSRLLSDRFSAERPKGSFSTLEIQRTEQGDSAMYLCASSLLGTGGTDTQYFGPGTRLTVL.

This chain uses TRBV6-5 with TRBJ2-1; 10 bases are a match to TRBD2. Germline assignment: CDR1 MNHEY and CDR2 SVGAGI. Trimming took 5 bases from V and 8 from J; bases not matched to a gene: 3. The CDR3 sequence is 13 residues long. CDR3 sequence: CASSSGRAHEQFF. CDR3 nucleotide sequence: TGTGCCAGCAGTAGCGGGAGGGCCCATGAGCAGTTCTTC.

The chain joins TRBV27 to TRBJ1-2, with a weak D call TRBD1 (5 bases). The germline gives CDR1 MNHEY, CDR2 SMNVEV (reference sequence). The CDR3 has 13 residues. Trimming stripped 8 bases from V and 8 bases from J, with 18 bases between. CDR3: CASGTGTGRGYTF. Here the CDR3 DNA reads TGTGCCAGCGGTACCGGGACGGGACGGGGCTACACCTTC.

This clone has a handful of counts. V is TRBV7-9 and J is TRBJ2-7, with 12 bases matching TRBD1. The CDR3 covers 14 residues. Germline V gene data show CDR1 as SEHNR and CDR2 as FQNEAQ (reference sequence). J lost 7 bases, V lost 5 bases, and 6 bases had no gene match. In DNA form, the CDR3 reads TGTGCCAGCAGCCGGGACAGGGGGCATAAAGAGCAGTACTTC. It specifies CASSRDRGHKEQYF.

This chain joins TRBV2 and TRBJ2-7; D unresolved. Germline V CDR1 and CDR2: SNHLY, FYNNEI. The CDR3 contains 13 residues. The germline V and J ends were trimmed by 8 bases and 4 bases, with 15 bases remaining between them. CDR3 protein: CASSPLSQYEQYF. The DNA for the CDR3 is TGTGCCAGCTCCCCGTTGTCCCAATACGAGCAGTACTTC.

This clone occurred once. The chain is built from TRBV28 and TRBJ2-7; unclear D gene. Trimming removed 4 bases from V and 0 bases from J, with 7 bases in between. Germline V gene lookup returns CDR1 MDHEN and CDR2 SYDVKM. CDR3 length equals 13 residues. The CDR3 coding sequence is TGTGCCAGCAGTTCCCCGAACTCCTACGAGCAGTACTTC. Translation gives CASSSPNSYEQYF.

This clone turned up a few times. The chain is built from TRBV9 and TRBJ2-7, with D perhaps TRBD2 (5 bases). The CDR3 has 16 amino acids. Looked up from germline, CDR1 is SGDLS and CDR2 is YYNGEE. Trimming removed 0 bases from V and 2 bases from J, with 15 bases in between. In DNA form, the CDR3 reads TGTGCCAGCAGCGTAGTCCCCTTTTCGGGGACCTACGAGCAGTACTTC. Its protein is CASSVVPFSGTYEQYF.

The gene calls are TRBV19 and TRBJ2-7; D perhaps matches TRBD2 (5 bases). V lost 4 bases and J lost 2, with 15 bases in between. Germline V CDR1 and CDR2: LNHDA, SQIVND (reference sequence). The CDR3 consists of 15 residues. The CDR3 spells CASSTGGGPPYEQYF. For the CDR3, the DNA is TGTGCCAGTAGTACGGGTGGCGGGCCTCCCTACGAGCAGTACTTC.

V gene TRBV7-2 combines with J gene TRBJ2-1, with 8 bases matching TRBD2. The CDR3 is made up of 15 amino acids. With 5 bases clipped from V and 5 bases from J, the junction kept 8 bases outside the gene matches. The V gene's germline CDR1 is SGHTA and CDR2 FQGNSA. CDR3 residues: CASSLQSTSDNEQFF. The CDR3 DNA reads TGTGCCAGCAGCCTTCAATCGACTAGCGACAATGAGCAGTTCTTC.

This CDR3 is CASSQSQGSNYGYTF. The CDR3 DNA follows: TGCGCCAGCAGTCAATCGCAGGGATCTAACTATGGCTACACCTTC. This chain joins TRBV23-1 and TRBJ1-2, with D maybe TRBD1 (5 bases). TRBV23-1 is known as an ORF, though its function is uncertain. V gave up 0 bases and J gave up 0 bases, with 8 bases separating them. The CDR3 is 15 residues long.

The rearrangement uses TRBV7-2 and TRBJ2-2; D possibly corresponds to TRBD2 (7 bases). The CDR3 sequence is 14 residues long. Between the trimmed V and J ends, which lost 3 bases and 6 bases, there was a span of 11 bases. Germline V gene data show CDR1 as SGHTA and CDR2 as FQGNSA. Here the CDR3 reads CASSFGGAAGELFF. The CDR3 DNA is TGTGCCAGCAGCTTTGGGGGGGCGGCCGGGGAGCTGTTTTTT.

V and J are TRBV7-3 and TRBJ1-2; D not certain. CDR3 length equals 15 residues. The germline CDR1 and CDR2 sequences are SGHTA and FQGTGA. Trimming left V 2 bases short and J 5 bases short, with 15 bases between. CDR3 sequence (DNA): TGTGCCAGCAGCTTATTTCATGGAGACGAGTATGGCTACACCTTC. It yields the protein CASSLFHGDEYGYTF.

In this sample, this clone turned up a few times. V usage is TRBV4-2 and J usage is TRBJ2-2, with D possibly matching TRBD2 (5 bases). V was shortened by 0 bases and J by 3 bases, with 11 bases between the two germline ends. Germline V gives CDR1 LGHNA, CDR2 YNFKEQ. The length of the CDR3 is 16 residues. The CDR3 DNA reads TGTGCCAGCAGCCAAGATGGGGAGCATCACACCGGGGAGCTGTTTTTT. Translated: CASSQDGEHHTGELFF.

The sample holds a few counts of this clone. This sequence joins TRBV7-2 and TRBJ2-5; 7 bases map to TRBD2. Looked up from germline, CDR1 is SGHTA and CDR2 is FQGNSA. Trimming took 5 bases from V and 2 from J; bases not matched to a gene: 5. The CDR3 runs 14 residues. CDR3 bases: TGTGCCAGCAGCAAGGGACTACGTCAAGAGACCCAGTACTTC. Amino acid sequence: CASSKGLRQETQYF.

V usage is TRBV7-2 and J usage is TRBJ1-5; D gene uncertain. Deletions cut 3 bases from V and 7 bases from J, with 10 bases between. Looked up from germline, CDR1 is SGHTA and CDR2 is FQGNSA. The CDR3 is made up of 13 amino acids. Written as DNA, the CDR3 is TGTGCCAGCAGCTTGGAGGTATCGCAGCCCCAGCATTTT. It is translated as CASSLEVSQPQHF. The full variable domain, its missing parts supplied by reference TRBV7-2 and TRBJ1-5, is GAGVSQSPSNKVTEKGKDVELRCDPISGHTALYWYRQSLGQGLEFLIYFQGNSAPDKSGLPSDRFSAERTGGSVSTLTIQRTQQEDSAVYLCASSLEVSQPQHFGDGTRLSIL.

This clone occurred once. The CDR3 protein is CASSYRDSNEQFF. For the CDR3, the DNA is TGTGCCAGCAGCTACCGGGACTCCAATGAGCAGTTCTTC. This rearrangement joins TRBV5-4 to TRBJ2-1; D is possibly TRBD2 (6 bases). V lost 3 bases to trimming and J lost 6 bases, with 10 bases between them. Germline assignment: CDR1 SGHNT and CDR2 YYREEE (reference sequence). CDR3 length: 13 residues.

This clone appeared a single time. This chain joins TRBV9 and TRBJ1-2; 12 bases fit TRBD1. After removal of 3 bases from V and 3 bases from J, the junction contained 3 bases not matched to a gene. Germline CDR1 is SGDLS and CDR2 is YYNGEE. This CDR3 comprises 15 residues. Written as DNA, the CDR3 is TGTGCCAGCAGCGATGGGACAGGGGGCGACTATGGCTACACCTTC. Protein product: CASSDGTGGDYGYTF.